Presented here are 21 T cell receptor beta chains from one specimen sequenced in a study of graft-versus-host responses after intestinal transplantation. Graft tissue was processed to release intraepithelial and lamina propria lymphocytes. Sequenced by immunoSEQ multiplex PCR; TCRdb stores in-frame clones only, minus some. The top ten clones hold roughly 18% of a sample with tens of thousands of clones, roughly 87% of them seen once. Sequenced material: ileum tissue, taken around seven months after intestinal transplant. These receptors were obtained from a human patient who received an intestinal transplant, so some T cells may come from the graft donor.

The V call is TRBV10-3, the J call TRBJ1-2; TRBD1 is a possible D gene (5 bases). The CDR3 spans 15 residues. V lost 7 bases to trimming and J lost 7 bases, with 22 bases between them. Germline assignment: CDR1 ENHRY and CDR2 SYGVKD. This chain's CDR3 is CAIMRDPTQFGGYTF. DNA of the CDR3: TGTGCCATCATGCGGGACCCCACCCAATTCGGTGGCTACACCTTC.

This clone was recorded only once. The V and J genes are TRBV7-2 and TRBJ1-2; TRBD1 matches at 7 bases. Germline loops: CDR1 SGHTA, CDR2 FQGNSA. The CDR3 spans 15 residues. V lost 0 bases to trimming and J lost 0 bases; unmatched junction nucleotides: 1. CDR3 protein: CASSLAGTANYGYTF. CDR3 DNA: TGTGCCAGCAGCTTAGCCGGGACAGCTAACTATGGCTACACCTTC.

The V call is TRBV5-4, the J call TRBJ2-5, with D tentatively TRBD2 (6 bases). CDR1 and CDR2 (germline): SGHNT, YYREEE (reference sequence). V lost 0 bases, J lost 4 bases, and 13 bases lay in between. The CDR3 loop spans 15 amino acids. CDR3 protein: CASSLGLGRAETQYF. The CDR3 DNA is TGTGCCAGCAGCTTGGGACTAGGCAGGGCAGAGACCCAGTACTTC.

The chain uses TRBV6-5 and TRBJ2-1; no definite D call. Trimming removed 0 bases from V and 6 bases from J, with 6 bases in between. This CDR3 spans 13 amino acids. Germline lookup yields CDR1 MNHEY and CDR2 SVGAGI. The CDR3 nucleotides read TGTGCCAGCAGTTACTCTTCCCCCAATGAGCAGTTCTTC. Translated, it gives CASSYSSPNEQFF.

The V gene is TRBV6-5, the J gene TRBJ2-7; 8 nucleotides match TRBD1. The CDR3 loop spans 14 amino acids. Trimming took 6 bases from V and 4 from J; bases not matched to a gene: 8. Germline V lookup: CDR1 MNHEY, CDR2 SVGAGI. The CDR3 region is CASRDRTGRYEQYF. In DNA form, the CDR3 reads TGTGCCAGCAGGGACCGGACAGGGCGGTACGAGCAGTACTTC.

This chain uses TRBV28 with TRBJ1-1, with D possibly being TRBD1 (6 bases). Germline V gives CDR1 MDHEN, CDR2 SYDVKM. V was clipped by 6 bases and J by 1 base, with 15 bases between them. The CDR3 consists of 15 residues. CDR3 sequence: CASRTLGGGNTEAFF. Written as DNA, the CDR3 is TGTGCCAGCAGGACTTTGGGAGGGGGGAACACTGAAGCTTTCTTT.

This clone came up once. This sequence joins TRBV7-3 and TRBJ2-7; 7 bases fit TRBD1. Per the germline V gene, CDR1 is SGHTA and CDR2 is FQGTGA. This CDR3 is built from 15 residues. V lost 5 bases to trimming and J lost 0 bases; unmatched junction nucleotides: 7. As DNA, the CDR3 is TGTGCCAGCAGCCCATACGGGACAGCCTCCTACGAGCAGTACTTC. This translates into CASSPYGTASYEQYF.

The chain uses TRBV10-3 and TRBJ1-1; tentatively, D is TRBD1 (5 bases). The germline CDR1 and CDR2 sequences are ENHRY and SYGVKD. The CDR3 consists of 13 residues. Deletions cut 4 bases from V and 4 bases from J, with 10 bases between. CDR3 amino acids: CAISVRDGTEAFF. CDR3 DNA: TGTGCCATCAGTGTACGGGACGGCACTGAAGCTTTCTTT.

V usage is TRBV5-3 and J usage is TRBJ2-1; 7 nucleotides align to TRBD1. TRBV5-3 counts as an open reading frame of uncertain function. The ends lost 0 bases at V and 4 bases at J; junction bases unmatched: 13. The CDR3 extends over 18 amino acids. Here the CDR3 reads CARSLESFGRGWYNEQFF. The CDR3 DNA reads TGTGCCAGAAGCTTGGAAAGTTTCGGCAGGGGGTGGTACAATGAGCAGTTCTTC.

J is TRBJ2-5 and V is TRBV5-1; D perhaps matches TRBD1 (6 bases). The CDR3 covers 13 residues. Trimming removed 7 bases at V and 0 bases at J, with 10 bases between. Germline values: CDR1 SGHRS, CDR2 YFSETQ. The CDR3: CASRDTYQETQYF. The DNA for the CDR3 is TGCGCCAGCCGGGACACCTACCAAGAGACCCAGTACTTC. Combining the CDR3 with reference TRBV5-1 and TRBJ2-5 gives the whole variable domain KAGVTQTPRYLIKTRGQQVTLSCSPISGHRSVSWYQQTPGQGLQFLFEYFSETQRNKGNFPGRFSGRQFSNSRSEMNVSTLELGDSALYLCASRDTYQETQYFGPGTRLLVL.

DNA for the CDR3: TGTGCCAGCAGTTCCCAGCGGGGGGGCCGGGAGACCCAGTACTTC. Translating it yields CASSSQRGGRETQYF. The chain has TRBV27 and TRBJ2-5; 10 nucleotides align to TRBD2. The CDR3 covers 15 residues. V lost 4 bases, J lost 5 bases, and 7 bases stayed unmatched. In germline, CDR1 is MNHEY, CDR2 SMNVEV (reference sequence).

This sequence joins TRBV5-1 and TRBJ1-1; D ambiguous. CDR3 size: 13 residues. Germline V CDR1 and CDR2: SGHRS, YFSETQ. Between the trimmed V and J ends, which lost 0 bases and 2 bases, there was a span of 5 bases. The CDR3 loop is CASSLDLNTEAFF. As DNA, the CDR3 is TGCGCCAGCAGCTTGGACCTAAACACTGAAGCTTTCTTT.

The V gene is TRBV28, the J gene TRBJ2-1, with D perhaps matching TRBD2 (5 bases). Trimming took off 5 bases at V and 0 bases at J, with 14 bases between the two ends. Germline V lookup: CDR1 MDHEN, CDR2 SYDVKM. The CDR3 totals 16 residues. In DNA form, the CDR3 reads TGTGCCAGCAGTCGGGGTATCTTCATCTCCTACAATGAGCAGTTCTTC. This encodes CASSRGIFISYNEQFF.

The gene calls are TRBV5-1 and TRBJ2-2; 8 nucleotides line up with TRBD2. The germline CDR1 and CDR2 sequences are SGHRS and YFSETQ. Trimming took 4 bases from V and 6 from J; bases not matched to a gene: 5. CDR3 size: 14 residues. CDR3 nucleotides: TGCGCCAGCAGCGCGCTCGGGGGGGCCGGGGAGCTGTTTTTT. Translation gives CASSALGGAGELFF. The whole variable domain, remainder taken from reference TRBV5-1 and TRBJ2-2, is KAGVTQTPRYLIKTRGQQVTLSCSPISGHRSVSWYQQTPGQGLQFLFEYFSETQRNKGNFPGRFSGRQFSNSRSEMNVSTLELGDSALYLCASSALGGAGELFFGEGSRLTVL.

The genes are TRBV18 and TRBJ2-3; 7 nucleotides align to TRBD1. The germline V gene encodes CDR1 KGHSH and CDR2 LQKENI. The CDR3 totals 15 residues. J was trimmed by 0 bases and V by 4 bases; bases with no gene match: 4. The DNA of the CDR3 is TGTGCCAGCTCACTCGACAGGGTCAGCACAGATACGCAGTATTTT. Encoded protein: CASSLDRVSTDTQYF. Together with reference TRBV18 and TRBJ2-3, the CDR3 gives the full variable domain: NAGVMQNPRHLVRRRGQEARLRCSPMKGHSHVYWYRQLPEEGLKFMVYLQKENIIDESGMPKERFSAEFPKEGPSILRIQQVVRGDSAAYFCASSLDRVSTDTQYFGPGTRLTVL.

The chain couples TRBV5-1 to TRBJ1-2, with 7 bases aligning to TRBD1. Trimming took 4 bases from V and 5 from J; bases not matched to a gene: 8. The CDR3 extends over 14 amino acids. Germline CDR1 reads SGHRS; CDR2 reads YFSETQ. In DNA form, the CDR3 reads TGCGCCAGCAGCCGGGACAGCAAAGATTATGGCTACACCTTC. Protein: CASSRDSKDYGYTF.

CDR3 amino acids: CASSLDWVSEQYF. The CDR3, as DNA: TGTGCCAGCAGCTTAGATTGGGTCAGCGAGCAGTACTTC. This chain joins TRBV7-9 and TRBJ2-7; D gene unclear. Germline V gene sequence: CDR1 SEHNR, CDR2 FQNEAQ (reference sequence). With 1 base removed from V and 6 bases from J, the gap between germline ends came to 10 bases. This CDR3 contains 13 residues.

The V gene is TRBV7-6, the J gene TRBJ2-5; D not resolved. The CDR3 loop spans 14 amino acids. Trimming stripped 2 bases from V and 5 bases from J, with 12 bases between. From germline, CDR1 is SGHVS and CDR2 FNYEAQ. The CDR3 is CASSLSFLVETQYF. The CDR3 DNA sequence: TGTGCCAGCAGCTTAAGTTTCCTGGTTGAGACCCAGTACTTC.

This clone is a singleton in its sample. The chain uses TRBV28 and TRBJ2-1; a possible D gene is TRBD1 (6 bases). The CDR3 is made up of 14 amino acids. Trimming removed 4 bases from V and 6 bases from J, with 13 bases in between. CDR1 is MDHEN and CDR2 is SYDVKM in the germline V gene. The DNA for the CDR3 is TGTGCCAGCAGTTCACGAACCAGGGGCAATGAGCAGTTCTTC. It codes for CASSSRTRGNEQFF.

The V and J genes are TRBV7-9 and TRBJ2-1; D remains ambiguous. Trimming took off 1 base at V and 9 bases at J, with 7 bases between the two ends. Germline V lookup: CDR1 SEHNR, CDR2 FQNEAQ (reference sequence). This CDR3 comprises 12 residues. DNA for the CDR3: TGTGCCAGCAGCTTAGTGGTGTCTGAGCAGTTCTTC. Translation: CASSLVVSEQFF.

The genes are TRBV6-6 and TRBJ2-7, with D hard to call. The ends were cut back, 5 bases at V and 9 bases at J, with 20 bases in the middle. The length of the CDR3 is 14 residues. In germline, CDR1 is MNHNY, CDR2 SVGAGI (reference sequence). The CDR3 DNA reads TGTGCCAGCAGTATTAATGCGCCAACCACGGGGCAGTACTTC. Encoded protein: CASSINAPTTGQYF.